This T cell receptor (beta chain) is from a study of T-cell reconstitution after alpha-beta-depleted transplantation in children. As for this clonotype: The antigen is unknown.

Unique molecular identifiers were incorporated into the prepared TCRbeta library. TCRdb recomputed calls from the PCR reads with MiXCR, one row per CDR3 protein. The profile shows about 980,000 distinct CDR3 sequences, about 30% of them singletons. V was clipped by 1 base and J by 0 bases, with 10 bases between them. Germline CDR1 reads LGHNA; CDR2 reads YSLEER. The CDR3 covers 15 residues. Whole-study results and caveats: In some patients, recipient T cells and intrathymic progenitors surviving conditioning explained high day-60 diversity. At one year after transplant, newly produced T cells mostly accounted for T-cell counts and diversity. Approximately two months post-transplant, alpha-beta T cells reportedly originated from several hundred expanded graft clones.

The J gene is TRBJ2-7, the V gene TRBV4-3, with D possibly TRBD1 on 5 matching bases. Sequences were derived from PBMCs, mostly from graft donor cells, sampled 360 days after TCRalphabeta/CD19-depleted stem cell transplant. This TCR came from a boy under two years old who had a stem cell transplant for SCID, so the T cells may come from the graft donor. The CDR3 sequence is CASSQGRVVSYEQYF. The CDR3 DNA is TGCGCCAGCAGCCAAGGCAGGGTGGTCTCCTACGAGCAGTACTTC.